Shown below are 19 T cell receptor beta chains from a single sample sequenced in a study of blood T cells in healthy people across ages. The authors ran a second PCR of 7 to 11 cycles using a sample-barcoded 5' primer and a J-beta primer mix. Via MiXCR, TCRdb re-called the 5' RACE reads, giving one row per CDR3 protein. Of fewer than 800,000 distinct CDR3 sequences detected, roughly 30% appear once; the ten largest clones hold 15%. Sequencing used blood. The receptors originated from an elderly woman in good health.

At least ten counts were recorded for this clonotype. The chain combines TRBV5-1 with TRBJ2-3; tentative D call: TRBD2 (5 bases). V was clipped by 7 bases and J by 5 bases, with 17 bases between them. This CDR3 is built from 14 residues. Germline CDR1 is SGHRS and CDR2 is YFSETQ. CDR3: CASSGEGWRDTQYF. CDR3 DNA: TGCGCCAGCTCCGGGGAAGGGTGGCGAGATACGCAGTATTTT.

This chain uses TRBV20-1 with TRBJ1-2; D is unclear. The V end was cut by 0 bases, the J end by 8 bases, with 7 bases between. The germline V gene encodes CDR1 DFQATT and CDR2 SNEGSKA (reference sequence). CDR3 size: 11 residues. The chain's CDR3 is CSARDGEGYTF. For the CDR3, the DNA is TGCAGTGCTAGAGATGGGGAGGGCTACACCTTC.

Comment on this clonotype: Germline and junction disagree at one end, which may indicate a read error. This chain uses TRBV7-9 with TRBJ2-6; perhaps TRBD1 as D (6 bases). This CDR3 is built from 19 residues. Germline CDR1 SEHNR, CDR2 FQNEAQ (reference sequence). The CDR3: CASSLPLGQRDSGADVLTF. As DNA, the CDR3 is TGTGCCAGCAGCTTACCCCTTGGACAGCGAGACTCTGGGGCCGACGTCCTGACTTTC. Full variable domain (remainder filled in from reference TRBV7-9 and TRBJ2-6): DTGVSQNPRHKITKRGQNVTFRCDPISEHNRLYWYRQTLGQGPEFLTYFQNEAQLEKSRLLSDRFSAERPKGSFSTLEIQRTEQGDSAMYLCASSLPLGQRDSGADVLTFGAGSRLTVL.

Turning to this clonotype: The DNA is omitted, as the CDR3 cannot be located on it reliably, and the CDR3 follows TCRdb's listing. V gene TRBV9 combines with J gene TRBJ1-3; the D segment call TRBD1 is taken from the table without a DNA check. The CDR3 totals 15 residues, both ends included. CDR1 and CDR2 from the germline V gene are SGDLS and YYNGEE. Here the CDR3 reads CASSVAAGAGNTRYF.

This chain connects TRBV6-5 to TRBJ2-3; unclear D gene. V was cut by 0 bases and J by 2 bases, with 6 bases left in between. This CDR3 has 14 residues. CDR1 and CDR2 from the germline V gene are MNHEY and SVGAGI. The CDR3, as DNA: TGTGCCAGCAGTTACTCAGGGCCCACAGATACGCAGTATTTT. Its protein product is CASSYSGPTDTQYF.

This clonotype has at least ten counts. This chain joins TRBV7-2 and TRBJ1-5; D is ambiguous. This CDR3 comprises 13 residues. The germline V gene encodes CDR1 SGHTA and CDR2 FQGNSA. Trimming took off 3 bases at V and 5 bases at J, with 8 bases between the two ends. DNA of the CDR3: TGTGCCAGCAGCTTTGTGGCGGATCAGCCCCAGCATTTT. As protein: CASSFVADQPQHF.

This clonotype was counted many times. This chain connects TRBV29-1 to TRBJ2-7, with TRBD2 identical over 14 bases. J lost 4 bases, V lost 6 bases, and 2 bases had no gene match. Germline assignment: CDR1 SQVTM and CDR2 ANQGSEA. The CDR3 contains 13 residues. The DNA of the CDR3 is TGCAGCGTCCGGACTAGCGGGGGGTACGAGCAGTACTTC. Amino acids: CSVRTSGGYEQYF.

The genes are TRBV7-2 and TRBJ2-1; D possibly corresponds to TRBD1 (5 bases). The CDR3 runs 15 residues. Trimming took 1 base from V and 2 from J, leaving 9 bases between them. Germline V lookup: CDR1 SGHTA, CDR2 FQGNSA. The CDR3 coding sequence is TGTGCCAGCAGCTTAGTAGGGGTTACCTACAATGAGCAGTTCTTC. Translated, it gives CASSLVGVTYNEQFF. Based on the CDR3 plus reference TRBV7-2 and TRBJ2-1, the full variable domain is GAGVSQSPSNKVTEKGKDVELRCDPISGHTALYWYRQSLGQGLEFLIYFQGNSAPDKSGLPSDRFSAERTGGSVSTLTIQRTQQEDSAVYLCASSLVGVTYNEQFFGPGTRLTVL.

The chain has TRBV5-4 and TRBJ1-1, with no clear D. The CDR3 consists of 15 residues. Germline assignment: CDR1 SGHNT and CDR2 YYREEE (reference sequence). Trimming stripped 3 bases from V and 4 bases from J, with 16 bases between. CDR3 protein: CASSSEPTAGTEAFF. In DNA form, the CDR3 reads TGTGCCAGCAGCTCCGAACCCACGGCTGGCACTGAAGCTTTCTTT.

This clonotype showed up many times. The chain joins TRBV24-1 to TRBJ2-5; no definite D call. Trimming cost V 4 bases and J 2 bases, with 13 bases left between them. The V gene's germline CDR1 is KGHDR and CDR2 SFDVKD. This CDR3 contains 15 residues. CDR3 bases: TGTGCCACCAGTGACTCACGACTGAGACAAGAGACCCAGTACTTC. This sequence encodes CATSDSRLRQETQYF.

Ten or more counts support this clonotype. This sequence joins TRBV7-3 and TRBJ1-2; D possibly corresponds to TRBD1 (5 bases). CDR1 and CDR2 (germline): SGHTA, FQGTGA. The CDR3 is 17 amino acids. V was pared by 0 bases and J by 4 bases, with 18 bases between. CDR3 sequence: CASSLTASAGAFYGYTF. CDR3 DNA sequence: TGTGCCAGCAGCTTAACGGCCTCTGCCGGGGCTTTCTATGGCTACACCTTC. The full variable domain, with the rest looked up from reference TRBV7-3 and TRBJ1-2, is GAGVSQTPSNKVTEKGKYVELRCDPISGHTALYWYRQSLGQGPEFLIYFQGTGAADDSGLPNDRFFAVRPEGSVSTLKIQRTERGDSAVYLCASSLTASAGAFYGYTFGSGTRLTVV.

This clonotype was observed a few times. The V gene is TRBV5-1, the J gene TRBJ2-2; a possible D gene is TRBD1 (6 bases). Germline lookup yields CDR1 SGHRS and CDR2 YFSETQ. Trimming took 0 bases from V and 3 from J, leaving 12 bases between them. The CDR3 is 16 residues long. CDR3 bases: TGCGCCAGCAGCTTGGTGGGGGCGCGGGACACCGGGGAGCTGTTTTTT. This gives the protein CASSLVGARDTGELFF.

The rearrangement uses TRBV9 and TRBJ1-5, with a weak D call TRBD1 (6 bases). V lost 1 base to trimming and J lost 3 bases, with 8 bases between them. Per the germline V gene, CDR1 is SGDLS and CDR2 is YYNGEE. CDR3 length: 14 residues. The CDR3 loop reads CASSVPGANQPQHF. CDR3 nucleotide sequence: TGTGCCAGCAGCGTACCAGGGGCCAATCAGCCCCAGCATTTT.

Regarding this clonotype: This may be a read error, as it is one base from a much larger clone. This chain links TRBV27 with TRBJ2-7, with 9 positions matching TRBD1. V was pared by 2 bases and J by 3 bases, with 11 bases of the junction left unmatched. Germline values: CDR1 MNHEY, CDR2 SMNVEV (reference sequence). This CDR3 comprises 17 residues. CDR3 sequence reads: CASSLTGVGQGGYEQYF. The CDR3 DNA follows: TGTGCCAGCAGTTTAACGGGAGTGGGACAGGGAGGCTACGAGCAGTACTTC.

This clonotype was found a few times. The CDR3 is CASSPPQQGSRLYGYTF. The CDR3 nucleotides read TGTGCCAGCAGTCCCCCCCAACAGGGGAGTCGCCTCTATGGCTACACCTTC. The J gene is TRBJ1-2, the V gene TRBV28, with 7 bases fitting TRBD1. Germline CDR1 and CDR2: MDHEN and SYDVKM. This CDR3 region has 17 residues. V trimming: 5 bases; J trimming: 4 bases; junction bases outside the gene matches: 16.

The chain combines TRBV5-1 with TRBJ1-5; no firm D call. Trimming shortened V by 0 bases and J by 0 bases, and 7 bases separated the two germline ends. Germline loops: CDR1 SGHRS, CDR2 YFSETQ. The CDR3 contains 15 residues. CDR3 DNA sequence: TGCGCCAGCAGCTTGGATAGCCGTAGCAATCAGCCCCAGCATTTT. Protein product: CASSLDSRSNQPQHF. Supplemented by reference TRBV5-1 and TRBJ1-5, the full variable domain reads KAGVTQTPRYLIKTRGQQVTLSCSPISGHRSVSWYQQTPGQGLQFLFEYFSETQRNKGNFPGRFSGRQFSNSRSEMNVSTLELGDSALYLCASSLDSRSNQPQHFGDGTRLSIL.

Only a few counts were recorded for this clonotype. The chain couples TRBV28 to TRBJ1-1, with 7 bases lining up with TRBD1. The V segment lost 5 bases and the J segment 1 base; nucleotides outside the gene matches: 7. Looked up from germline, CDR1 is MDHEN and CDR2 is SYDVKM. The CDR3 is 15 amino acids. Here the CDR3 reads CASSQQGFRNTEAFF. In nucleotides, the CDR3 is TGTGCCAGCAGTCAACAGGGGTTTCGGAACACTGAAGCTTTCTTT. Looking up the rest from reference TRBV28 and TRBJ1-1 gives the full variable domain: DVKVTQSSRYLVKRTGEKVFLECVQDMDHENMFWYRQDPGLGLRLIYFSYDVKMKEKGDIPEGYSVSREKKERFSLILESASTNQTSMYLCASSQQGFRNTEAFFGQGTRLTVV.

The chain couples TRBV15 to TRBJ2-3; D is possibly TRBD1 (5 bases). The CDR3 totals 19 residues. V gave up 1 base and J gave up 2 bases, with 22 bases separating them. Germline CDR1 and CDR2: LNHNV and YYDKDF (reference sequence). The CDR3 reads CATSRARSGGRVYTDTQYF. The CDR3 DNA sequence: TGTGCCACCAGCAGAGCGAGGTCCGGTGGCAGGGTCTACACAGATACGCAGTATTTT.

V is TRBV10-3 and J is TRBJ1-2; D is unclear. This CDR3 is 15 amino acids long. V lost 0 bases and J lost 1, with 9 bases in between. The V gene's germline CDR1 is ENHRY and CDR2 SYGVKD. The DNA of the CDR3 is TGTGCCATCAGTGAGTCGAAGGACGGTAACTATGGCTACACCTTC. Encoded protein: CAISESKDGNYGYTF.